The T cell receptor beta chain described here comes from a study of shared clonotypes between healthy human individuals. Study overall: A couple of women and three men aged 18 to 49 served as donors.

Study-level points and caveats: It was expected that sequencing depth would affect clonotype sharing among donors. Clonotypes that were shared across a few donors made up about 5.1% of naive CD4 clonotypes.

In the original analysis: ImmunoSEQ sequences covered only the junction and lacked quality scores; filtering therefore differed. Clones were sequenced by immunoSEQ multiplex PCR, and TCRdb holds only the in-frame ones, with some missing. V and J calls and clone size come straight from that table; D and trimming were deduced from the DNA. The table has roughly 2,500,000 clones, approximately 94% seen once. The ends lost 7 bases at V and 1 base at J; junction bases unmatched: 12. The CDR3 contains 16 residues. The V gene's germline CDR1 is SGHKS and CDR2 YYEKEE (reference sequence). Of note for this clone: What it binds is not known.

The TCR comes from a man between 18 and 29 years old in good health. Some clones in this sample may be carry-over from other donors' samples. This rearrangement joins TRBV5-5 to TRBJ2-5; TRBD1 matches 8 bases. The sequenced sample consisted of naive CD4+ T cells from PBMCs. Indicated subset: CD45RA+ positively selected. The CDR3: CASGRTDRVSQETQYF. As DNA, the CDR3 is TGTGCCAGCGGACGAACGGACAGGGTATCCCAAGAGACCCAGTACTTC. Combining the CDR3 with reference TRBV5-5 and TRBJ2-5 gives the whole variable domain DAGVTQSPTHLIKTRGQQVTLRCSPISGHKSVSWYQQVLGQGPQFIFQYYEKEERGRGNFPDRFSARQFPNYSSELNVNALLLGDSALYLCASGRTDRVSQETQYFGPGTRLLVL.